The sequence of this TCR beta chain was determined in a study of blood T cell repertoires in COVID-19. The CDR3 contains 15 residues. Germline V lookup: CDR1 MNHEY, CDR2 SMNVEV (reference sequence). V lost 6 bases and J lost 7; bases outside the gene matches: 9. Repertoires were generated with immunoSEQ multiplex PCR, while TCRdb's copy carries only in-frame clones and drops some. Altogether some 40,000 clones are present, 80% being singletons, with the ten largest covering 15% to 20%. Sequenced: peripheral blood. This TCR derives from a man between 70 and 80 years old with acute or convalescent COVID-19. The chain combines TRBV27 with TRBJ2-3; 11 nucleotides align to TRBD2. For the CDR3, the DNA is TGTGCCAGCAGCCGCCTAGCGGGGGGCCAAAATACGCAGTATTTT. It specifies CASSRLAGGQNTQYF.